A selection of T cell receptor beta chains follows, all from one sample in a study of PD-L1 blockade in urothelial cancer. Produced via immunoSEQ multiplex PCR; TCRdb's table is partial and in-frame only. The data hold tens of thousands of clones, with 84% observed a single time. The input for sequencing was PBMCs, taken around atezolizumab (anti-PD-L1) treatment. Every receptor here comes from a woman between 65 and 79 years old with urothelial cancer. Each CDR3 is given with its conserved first and last residue. Fields, in order: V gene, D gene, clone size, J gene, CDR3 DNA, CDR3 protein. The D gene is left open where the match is weak. Clone size is not always given. Where it is, it says once, few, many or a class for expanded clones.

v_gene: TRBV15
d_gene: NA
abundance: NA
j_gene: TRBJ2-7
CDR3nt: TGTGCCACCAGCAGAGATCCGGGGTTGGGGTACGAGCAGTACTTC
CDR3aa: CATSRDPGLGYEQYF

v_gene: TRBV10-2
d_gene: TRBD1
abundance: NA
j_gene: TRBJ2-7
CDR3nt: TGCGCCAGCAGTGCACAGGGGGGTCTCGAGCAGTACTTC
CDR3aa: CASSAQGGLEQYF

v_gene: TRBV7-9
d_gene: TRBD1
abundance: once
j_gene: TRBJ2-7
CDR3nt: TGTGCCAGCAGCTTAGGGGGGACAGGGAAGATATCCTACGAGCAGTACTTC
CDR3aa: CASSLGGTGKISYEQYF

v_gene: TRBV5-1
d_gene: TRBD1
abundance: NA
j_gene: TRBJ2-7
CDR3nt: TGCGCCAGCAGCGACTTCGGGACAGGGGGAGGCGAGCAGTACTTC
CDR3aa: CASSDFGTGGGEQYF

v_gene: TRBV7-2
d_gene: NA
abundance: NA
j_gene: TRBJ1-5
CDR3nt: TGTGCCAGCAGCTTAGATGCCGGACAATCAGGTCAGCCCCAGCATTTT
CDR3aa: CASSLDAGQSGQPQHF

v_gene: TRBV11-2
d_gene: TRBD2
abundance: NA
j_gene: TRBJ2-1
CDR3nt: TGTGCCAGCAGCCAAAGGACTAGCGGGAGGGCCCTTGAGCAGTTCTTC
CDR3aa: CASSQRTSGRALEQFF

v_gene: TRBV7-8
d_gene: TRBD1
abundance: NA
j_gene: TRBJ2-7
CDR3nt: TGTGCCAGCAGCGCCGACAGGGGAGGCTCCTACGAGCAGTACTTC
CDR3aa: CASSADRGGSYEQYF

v_gene: TRBV7-9
d_gene: NA
abundance: NA
j_gene: TRBJ1-3
CDR3nt: TGTGCCAGCAGCTTAACCAGGGTTTTAGGTGGAAACACCATATATTTT
CDR3aa: CASSLTRVLGGNTIYF

v_gene: TRBV19
d_gene: NA
abundance: NA
j_gene: TRBJ1-6
CDR3nt: TGTGCCAGTAGTATAGTTCTGAGCTCCTATAATTCACCCCTCCACTTT
CDR3aa: CASSIVLSSYNSPLHF

v_gene: TRBV7-2
d_gene: TRBD1
abundance: NA
j_gene: TRBJ2-7
CDR3nt: TGTGCCAGCAGCGCGACAGGGAATCCCTACGAGCAGTACTTC
CDR3aa: CASSATGNPYEQYF

v_gene: TRBV18
d_gene: TRBD1
abundance: NA
j_gene: TRBJ1-1
CDR3nt: TGTGCCAGCTCACCGCGGGGAGGGGGGACAGGGGGCGTCACTGAAGCTTTCTTT
CDR3aa: CASSPRGGGTGGVTEAFF

v_gene: TRBV6-6
d_gene: NA
abundance: NA
j_gene: TRBJ1-2
CDR3nt: TGTGCCAGCACCGGTCGTGGAGGTTCTCGCTACACCTTC
CDR3aa: CASTGRGGSRYTF

v_gene: TRBV4-1
d_gene: NA
abundance: NA
j_gene: TRBJ1-3
CDR3nt: TGCGCCAGCAGCCCTGTGACGCGGGACTTTGGAAACACCATATATTTT
CDR3aa: CASSPVTRDFGNTIYF

v_gene: TRBV5-1
d_gene: TRBD1
abundance: NA
j_gene: TRBJ2-1
CDR3nt: TGCGCCAGCAGCACGGGACAGGGGGAGTCCAATGAGCAGTTCTTC
CDR3aa: CASSTGQGESNEQFF

v_gene: TRBV28
d_gene: NA
abundance: once
j_gene: TRBJ2-7
CDR3nt: TGTGCCAGCAGTTTGCGTCTAGTTAGCTCCTACGAGCAGTACTTC
CDR3aa: CASSLRLVSSYEQYF

v_gene: TRBV19
d_gene: TRBD1
abundance: NA
j_gene: TRBJ1-5
CDR3nt: TGTGCCAGTAGTATGTCCACCGGGACAGGGATACGCCAGCCCCAGCATTTT
CDR3aa: CASSMSTGTGIRQPQHF

v_gene: TRBV6-5
d_gene: NA
abundance: few
j_gene: TRBJ1-6
CDR3nt: TGTGCCAGCAGTTCGACAGCCTATAATTCACCCCTCCACTTT
CDR3aa: CASSSTAYNSPLHF

v_gene: TRBV28
d_gene: TRBD1
abundance: NA
j_gene: TRBJ1-5
CDR3nt: TGTGCCAGCAGTTTAAGGGGGCGAAGCAATCAGCCCCAGCATTTT
CDR3aa: CASSLRGRSNQPQHF